The entry that follows covers one T cell receptor beta chain sequence. There is no known antigen for this receptor. Base qualities are missing; no much larger clone stands one base away. This sample was included in a study of cytomegalovirus exposure and HLA in healthy donors (dated by TCRdb to 2016 to 2017). For context, the study as a whole: An earlier analysis of approximately 640 of the donors reported more than 250 Gb of sequence data and approximately 110 million unique TCR beta sequences from some 180 million T cells. An early release that covered fewer than 750 HLA-typed donors contained 250 to 350 gigabases of sequencing data and approximately 85 million unique TCR sequences. Of the roughly 400 genotyped donors, over 80% were placed in the genetic ancestry cluster associated with self-reported Caucasian donors. The study was designed to test whether signatures of past pathogen exposure could be identified by cataloging public T cell receptors. Using immunosequencing, the study profiled T cell repertoires from 550 to 750 subjects and related those repertoires to cytomegalovirus serostatus. Besides the first cohort of roughly 640 subjects, a separate validation cohort made up of 120 different subjects was used. To predict cytomegalovirus infection status, the study brought together high-throughput TCR immunosequencing, statistical association of individual TCRs with disease status, and machine learning. A later analysis re-analyzed previously published TCR beta repertoires from roughly 600 donors and added high-resolution HLA genotyping to study TCR occurrence patterns. In the later analysis, no new phenotypic data were used to find candidate immune exposures; instead, reliance was placed on TCR beta sequences and their occurrence across donors. An earlier analysis of more than 450 of the donors used high-throughput TCR beta sequencing to judge whether each TCR beta V gene segment behaved as functional or pseudogenic. Donor age, sex, ethnicity and CMV serostatus were collected together with the repertoire data. In a later genetic analysis, genome-wide SNP genotypes for about 60% of the 666 donors were used, and that subset was treated as a discovery cohort. All discovery cohort repertoires had been generated on a single sequencing platform. HLA typing covered class I and class II loci at four-digit resolution. Typing coverage varied by locus: roughly 629-640 donors for A, B, C, DRB1 and DQB1; roughly 560 for DQA1; 600 to 610 for DPA1; about 450 for DPB1. Roughly 5 DR-DQ haplotypes were handled as single units for association and clustering because linkage in the cohort was strong. Among around 400 genotyped donors of the cohort, an average of around 250,000 unique TCR beta nucleotide sequences was sequenced per donor, of which roughly 17% were non-productive. Paper-wide results and their limitations: CMV serostatus was the only immune exposure information available for the cohort. Sequencing depth was assumed to be roughly uniform across donors in the presence/absence analyses, though that assumption may not hold. In a later genetic analysis, fewer N-insertions in productive TCRs were reported among donors in an Asian-associated ancestry cluster than the approximately 710-donor mean. In an earlier analysis of approximately 590 of the donors, most TCR beta V segments appeared in productive rearrangements about 90% or about 30% of the time, broadly matching IMGT annotations. Correlated functional status among segregating V segments might be attributable to linkage disequilibrium, but an unknown experimental factor could not be ruled out. In both the original and validation cohorts, the classifier was reported to diagnose cytomegalovirus status with high specificity and sensitivity. A further reported finding was that TCR beta sequences accurately predicted the HLA-A and HLA-B alleles for most subjects in the first cohort. Most TCR sequences were observed very rarely across donors, whereas some public TCRs were present in many individuals. Several of the top co-occurrence clusters appeared to be linked to parvovirus B19, influenza, CMV and Epstein-Barr virus, according to a later analysis. In the study, approximately 160 TCR beta chains were listed as associated with cytomegalovirus. The earlier analysis of about 600 of the donors excluded around 17 rarely observed V segments, including chromosome 9 orphons, because counts were too low. A later analysis associated 15,000 to 20,000 TCR beta sequences with specific HLA alleles at a false discovery rate of 0.05. The authors suggested that the approach could potentially be extended to other disease states and immunological phenotypes. Because HLA typing was missing for some donors at each locus, association tests included only the typed subset. A later analysis found that HLA-associated TCR beta chains were more clonally expanded and had lower generation probabilities than equally common non-associated chains. This cohort had only TCR beta chains sequenced, and the lack of alpha or paired-chain data limited which features could be detected. A cluster of highly shared sequence variants was judged likely to be a technical artifact of the sequencing pipeline. The 87-base-pair reads could not distinguish some IMGT-functional V segments, including TRBV6-2 and TRBV6-3, so those segments were excluded. Strong co-occurrence of HLA alleles, especially DR and DQ, made assigning TCR associations to individual alleles difficult. An association between a missense DCLRE1C variant and V-gene and J-gene trimming of TCR beta chains was found in a later genetic analysis and replicated in an independent cohort. In vitro tests confirmed that a few of the cytomegalovirus-associated TCR beta chains recognize cytomegalovirus antigens. Most CMV-associated TCR beta chains appeared to be HLA-restricted in a later analysis, and the HLA associations seemed to be driven largely by CMV exposure. According to a later analysis, TCR association rates differed among HLA loci, with DRB1 alleles showing the most associated TCRs and HLA-C alleles showing the fewest.

V loses 6 bases of germline sequence and J loses 1 base, and the interval between the two ends is 14 bases. In the germline V gene (reference sequence), CDR1 corresponds to MNHEY and CDR2 to SMNVEV. The cysteine opens and the phenylalanine closes a CDR3 of 15 amino acids. The retained sequence is limited to the CDR3, 45 bases, with the frame set at the first base. The cohort was made up of 500 to 850 healthy bone marrow donors. All cohort members were sampled while nominally healthy, although unrecorded immune exposures were likely present. The donor was CMV seronegative and was included in the group of a few hundred seronegative cohort members. A peripheral blood sample was provided by each donor, and peripheral blood mononuclear cells were used for TCR beta sequencing. Genomic DNA was extracted from the blood cell samples with the Qiagen DNeasy Blood Extraction Kit. Libraries were built with the immunoSEQ multiplex PCR assay. For the multiplex PCR, a mixture combining 60 forward primers for TCR Vbeta segments and 13 reverse primers for TCR Jbeta segments was used. A multiplex PCR assay on genomic DNA amplified the CDR3 region of rearranged TCR beta genes. The Illumina HiSeq System was used to sequence the amplified TCR beta libraries as 87-base-pair reads. The authors' pipeline ran thus. Across the roughly 600 repertoires, a later analysis counted 60 million to 90 million unique TCR beta chains, around 11 million of which were shared by at least two donors. To remove PCR and sequencing errors, raw reads were error-corrected and collapsed into unique sequences using a nearest-neighbor algorithm that merged closely related sequences. V, D and J gene segments were assigned by aligning CDR3 sequences to IMGT reference sequences. For a sequence to be retained, at least a six-nucleotide match to both a V gene segment and a J gene segment was required. Rearrangements were called productive when the CDR3 lacked stop codons and stayed in frame with V and J; all others were non-productive. CDR3 was defined according to IMGT convention as the region running from the second conserved V-encoded cysteine to the conserved J-encoded phenylalanine. In an earlier analysis of more than 550 of the donors, sequences lacking an unambiguous match to a single V gene segment were excluded. In an earlier analysis of some 590 of the donors, a V segment was called functional when productive rearrangements were above 56.7%, and segregating when the standard deviation between donors exceeded 5%. A statistical classification framework was built to diagnose cytomegalovirus status from the catalog of TCR beta chain sequences. A later analysis assigned V and J genes by comparing TCR nucleotide sequences with IMGT/GENE-DB human TR gene sequences. A later analysis assigned CDR3 sequences and most-parsimonious VDJ recombination scenarios with the TCRdist pipeline. In a later analysis, each TCR beta chain was defined by its CDR3 amino acid sequence together with its V-gene family, and reads without a unique V-gene family were excluded. As a way to deal with suspected cross-contamination and a sequencing artifact, a later analysis dropped 500 to 700 nucleotide sequences that were highly shared and had low generation probability. In a later analysis, a clonal expansion index for each public chain was calculated from normalized within-repertoire ranks of inferred template counts. A later analysis computed generation probabilities with a VDJ recombination model fitted to out-of-frame rearrangements, and checked the results against IGoR. In a later analysis, hypergeometric tests were used to score TCR-TCR, TCR-HLA and TCR-CMV co-occurrence, with a repertoire-size bias correction applied to TCR pairs. In a later analysis, false discovery rates were estimated by permuting HLA or CMV assignments 20 times. A later analysis grouped co-occurring TCRs with DBSCAN, adding TCRdist sequence similarity when clustering within HLA-allele-positive subsets. Co-occurrence clustering excluded repertoires with fewer than 30,000 or more than 120,000 public chains, plus five with anomalous nucleotide sharing. The table comes from immuneACCESS by way of TCRdb, which keeps in-frame sequences with V and J called. Part of the clones is missing from these tables; in studies checked, under half for an unresolved V gene and the rest for unknown reasons. D and trimming were read from the DNA, whereas the V and J calls and clone size are those reported in that table. In this sample the table shows roughly 150,000 clones, 60% to 80% of which occur a single time. Jointly, the top ten make up over 13% of the sample.

This sequence originates from a woman aged 40 to 55 in good health and CMV-seronegative. Sequencing input: PBMCs. The receptor chain draws on TRBV27 and TRBJ2-3; no D gene is confidently identified. The CDR3 in this case is CASRARPQGTDTQYF. The base sequence is TGTGCCAGCAGGGCCAGGCCCCAGGGCACAGATACGCAGTATTTT.